These T cell receptor beta chains were read from a single sample in a study of T cells in Graves' hyperthyroidism and ophthalmopathy. TCRdb used MiXCR to reprocess the multiplex PCR reads, holding one entry per CDR3 protein. This table has about 700,000 distinct CDR3 sequences, roughly 15% appearing once. The sequenced sample consisted of blood. The receptor source for this set is a young woman with Graves' hyperthyroidism. Both conserved end residues are part of each CDR3. Each record gives: J gene, V gene, clone size, D gene, CDR3 protein, CDR3 DNA. A D gene is named only where the DNA matches it firmly. Some rows have no size entry. The others give once, few or many, or a class for an expanded clone.

J: TRBJ2-1; V: TRBV7-9; size: many; D: TRBD2; CDR3: CASTLRSRTSGGSYNEQFF; DNA: TGTGCCAGCACCCTCCGGAGTCGGACTAGCGGGGGATCCTACAATGAGCAGTTCTTC
J: TRBJ2-7; V: TRBV27; size: few; D: .; CDR3: CASRRGLGQGKVYEQYF; DNA: TGTGCCAGCAGACGGGGGTTGGGCCAGGGAAAAGTTTACGAGCAGTACTTC
J: TRBJ2-7; V: TRBV5-6; size: few; D: TRBD2; CDR3: CASSFSRNGLAGEQRYEQYF; DNA: TGTGCCAGCAGCTTTTCCCGCAACGGACTAGCGGGAGAACAGCGGTACGAGCAGTACTTC
J: TRBJ2-7; V: TRBV12-3/TRBV12-4; size: many; D: TRBD2; CDR3: CASSLGGRALHEQYF; DNA: TGTGCCAGCAGTTTGGGTGGGAGGGCCCTCCACGAGCAGTACTTC
J: TRBJ2-2; V: TRBV7-8; size: many; D: .; CDR3: CASSPIGDGELFF; DNA: TGTGCCAGCAGCCCCATTGGGGACGGGGAGCTGTTTTTT
J: TRBJ2-7; V: TRBV3-1; size: many; D: TRBD1; CDR3: CASSQERAGGSYEQYF; DNA: TGTGCCAGCAGCCAAGAAAGGGCAGGGGGATCCTACGAGCAGTACTTC
J: TRBJ2-3; V: TRBV12-3/TRBV12-4; size: many; D: .; CDR3: CASRTTAAATQYF; DNA: TGTGCCAGCAGGACGACAGCCGCGGCGACGCAGTATTTT
J: TRBJ2-1; V: TRBV20-1; size: few; D: TRBD2; CDR3: CSARAQAGLLSYNEQFF; DNA: TGCAGTGCTAGAGCCCAAGCGGGGCTGCTTTCCTACAATGAGCAGTTCTTC
J: TRBJ2-3; V: TRBV5-6; size: many; D: TRBD2; CDR3: CASSLAAGLAATDTQYF; DNA: TGTGCCAGCAGCTTGGCCGCGGGACTAGCGGCCACAGATACGCAGTATTTT
J: TRBJ2-2; V: TRBV5-1; size: .; D: .; CDR3: CASSLYAQNTGELFF; DNA: TGCGCCAGCAGCTTGTATGCACAGAACACCGGGGAGCTGTTTTTT
J: TRBJ1-2; V: TRBV7-3; size: .; D: .; CDR3: CASSFGPGTPYGYTF; DNA: TGTGCCAGCAGCTTCGGTCCCGGGACACCCTATGGCTACACCTTC
J: TRBJ2-1; V: TRBV29-1; size: .; D: .; CDR3: CSVRANRDPRSGQFF; DNA: TGCAGCGTTCGAGCCAACAGGGACCCCAGGAGTGGGCAGTTCTTC
J: TRBJ2-3; V: TRBV29-1; size: .; D: .; CDR3: CSVDLGQTTDTQYF; DNA: TGCAGCGTTGACCTTGGGCAGACCACAGATACGCAGTATTTT
J: TRBJ2-3; V: TRBV6-1; size: .; D: .; CDR3: CASRNQGDTQYF; DNA: TGTGCCAGCAGGAACCAGGGGGATACGCAGTATTTT
J: TRBJ2-7; V: TRBV6-2/TRBV6-3; size: few; D: TRBD2; CDR3: CASSYSRLTSGSGEQYF; DNA: TGTGCCAGCAGTTACTCGAGGCTGACTAGCGGGAGTGGCGAGCAGTACTTC
J: TRBJ2-1; V: TRBV12-3/TRBV12-4; size: few; D: TRBD2; CDR3: CASSWGGTHAYSEQFF; DNA: TGTGCCAGCAGTTGGGGGGGGACGCACGCCTACAGTGAGCAGTTCTTC
J: TRBJ2-7; V: TRBV7-2; size: many; D: .; CDR3: CASSLRGAGAYEQYF; DNA: TGTGCCAGCAGCTTAAGGGGGGCGGGAGCCTACGAGCAGTACTTC
J: TRBJ2-1; V: TRBV24-1; size: many; D: TRBD2; CDR3: CATSDYASGSHNEQFF; DNA: TGTGCCACCAGTGATTACGCTAGCGGGAGTCATAATGAGCAGTTCTTC
J: TRBJ2-3; V: TRBV5-5; size: few; D: TRBD2; CDR3: CASSPPALAAFTDTQYF; DNA: TGTGCCAGCAGCCCGCCTGCTCTAGCGGCCTTCACAGATACGCAGTATTTT
J: TRBJ2-7; V: TRBV10-2; size: .; D: TRBD1; CDR3: CASSGGTGAREQYF; DNA: TGCGCCAGCAGTGGGGGGACAGGGGCACGCGAGCAGTACTTC
J: TRBJ2-7; V: TRBV7-3; size: .; D: TRBD2; CDR3: CASSRGLAGSGYEQYF; DNA: TGTGCCAGCAGCAGGGGACTAGCGGGCTCAGGGTACGAGCAGTACTTC
J: TRBJ1-1; V: TRBV19; size: .; D: .; CDR3: CASRPRHGGMQNTEAFF; DNA: TGTGCCAGTAGGCCACGACACGGGGGGATGCAGAACACTGAAGCTTTCTTT
J: TRBJ2-1; V: TRBV19; size: .; D: .; CDR3: CASSMAPLASYNEQFF; DNA: TGTGCCAGTAGTATGGCCCCGCTTGCTTCCTACAATGAGCAGTTCTTC
J: TRBJ2-7; V: TRBV11-2; size: once; D: .; CDR3: CASSLLSPRLSYEQYF; DNA: TGTGCCAGCAGCTTACTCAGTCCGAGGTTGTCCTACGAGCAGTACTTC
J: TRBJ2-5; V: TRBV7-9; size: many; D: .; CDR3: CASSLYHGLGTQYF; DNA: TGTGCCAGCAGCTTGTATCACGGACTGGGGACCCAGTACTTC
J: TRBJ2-7; V: TRBV6-5; size: once; D: TRBD2; CDR3: CASSYRLAGADSNYEQYF; DNA: TGTGCCAGCAGTTACAGACTAGCGGGGGCCGACAGCAACTACGAGCAGTACTTC
J: TRBJ2-1; V: TRBV12-3/TRBV12-4; size: many; D: TRBD1; CDR3: CASSFLGQGDNEQFF; DNA: TGTGCCAGCAGTTTTCTAGGACAGGGGGACAATGAGCAGTTCTTC
J: TRBJ2-5; V: TRBV29-1; size: many; D: TRBD1; CDR3: CSVEGDRVEETQYF; DNA: TGCAGCGTTGAAGGGGACAGGGTGGAAGAGACCCAGTACTTC
J: TRBJ2-7; V: TRBV5-1; size: many; D: TRBD1; CDR3: CASSVTGVSYEQYF; DNA: TGCGCCAGCAGCGTAACAGGGGTATCCTACGAGCAGTACTTC
J: TRBJ2-7; V: TRBV6-2/TRBV6-3; size: .; D: TRBD2; CDR3: CASSYQREVVEQYF; DNA: TGTGCCAGCAGTTACCAGCGGGAGGTGGTCGAGCAGTACTTC
J: TRBJ1-5; V: TRBV27; size: many; D: .; CDR3: CASSSLRAGWNQPQHF; DNA: TGTGCCAGCAGTTCCCTCAGGGCAGGGTGGAATCAGCCCCAGCATTTT
J: TRBJ2-2; V: TRBV4-2; size: .; D: TRBD2; CDR3: CASSQDIGRWTRVKVELFF; DNA: TGTGCCAGCAGCCAAGATATCGGTCGTTGGACTAGAGTGAAGGTGGAGCTGTTTTTT
J: TRBJ2-2; V: TRBV5-4; size: .; D: TRBD2; CDR3: CASSFLTSGSPPRTGELFF; DNA: TGTGCCAGCAGCTTCCTGACTAGCGGGAGTCCCCCGAGAACCGGGGAGCTGTTTTTT
J: TRBJ2-7; V: TRBV3-1; size: many; D: TRBD2; CDR3: CASSQGKGTSGRREQYF; DNA: TGTGCCAGCAGCCAAGGAAAGGGCACTAGCGGGAGGAGGGAGCAGTACTTC
J: TRBJ2-4; V: TRBV20-1; size: few; D: .; CDR3: CSAGPRVANSLAKNIQYF; DNA: TGCAGTGCTGGGCCCCGGGTAGCGAACTCGCTAGCCAAAAACATTCAGTACTTC
J: TRBJ1-5; V: TRBV5-1; size: many; D: .; CDR3: CASSLEGVSNQPQHF; DNA: TGCGCCAGCAGCTTGGAAGGGGTTAGCAATCAGCCCCAGCATTTT
J: TRBJ2-1; V: TRBV6-2/TRBV6-3; size: .; D: TRBD2; CDR3: CASSYGRTSGAYNEQFF; DNA: TGTGCCAGCAGTTACGGCCGGACTAGCGGAGCGTACAATGAGCAGTTCTTC
J: TRBJ2-1; V: TRBV28; size: many; D: .; CDR3: CASSPFNEQFF; DNA: TGTGCCAGCAGCCCGTTCAATGAGCAGTTCTTC
J: TRBJ2-1; V: TRBV4-3; size: many; D: TRBD1; CDR3: CASSQGSTGDEQFF; DNA: TGCGCCAGCAGCCAGGGATCTACAGGGGATGAGCAGTTCTTC
J: TRBJ2-7; V: TRBV20-1; size: many; D: .; CDR3: CSGVEGLSEQYF; DNA: TGCAGTGGGGTGGAGGGGTTGAGCGAGCAGTACTTC
J: TRBJ2-2; V: TRBV19; size: .; D: .; CDR3: CASSLRGYGELFF; DNA: TGTGCCAGTAGTCTCAGGGGTTACGGGGAGCTGTTTTTT
J: TRBJ1-5; V: TRBV12-3/TRBV12-4; size: many; D: .; CDR3: CASSLGWGNQPQHF; DNA: TGTGCCAGCAGTTTGGGATGGGGGAATCAGCCCCAGCATTTT
J: TRBJ2-1; V: TRBV3-1; size: many; D: TRBD1; CDR3: CASRRDREQFF; DNA: TGTGCCAGCCGACGGGACAGGGAGCAGTTCTTC
J: TRBJ2-3; V: TRBV29-1; size: many; D: TRBD2; CDR3: CSARRTSGIYFTDTQYF; DNA: TGCAGCGCACGTCGGACTAGCGGGATTTACTTCACAGATACGCAGTATTTT
J: TRBJ2-2; V: TRBV11-3; size: many; D: .; CDR3: CASSLGRHAGELFF; DNA: TGTGCCAGCAGCTTGGGACGTCATGCCGGGGAGCTGTTTTTT
J: TRBJ2-2; V: TRBV19; size: .; D: TRBD1; CDR3: CASSWTGGRTGELFF; DNA: TGTGCCAGTAGCTGGACAGGTGGAAGAACCGGGGAGCTGTTTTTT
J: TRBJ2-7; V: TRBV3-1; size: .; D: .; CDR3: CASSHPHETGTYEQYF; DNA: TGTGCCAGCAGCCACCCCCATGAGACAGGAACCTACGAGCAGTACTTC
J: TRBJ1-1; V: TRBV4-3; size: .; D: .; CDR3: CASSRRVEGGTEAFF; DNA: TGCGCCAGCAGCCGCCGGGTTGAGGGCGGCACTGAAGCTTTCTTT